Listed here are 18 T cell receptor beta chains from one sample, sequenced in a study of a mutant IDH1 vaccine in newly diagnosed glioma. The protocol was immunoSEQ multiplex PCR, while the TCRdb copy is restricted to in-frame clones and leaves out a portion. The sample yields almost 85,000 clones, 85% seen once. These TCRs' antigens remain unknown. The time point here: week 23, last vaccination. The content of each vaccine dose was 300 ug of mutant IDH1 20-mer peptide, and topical imiquimod accompanied it. Source: PBMCs, taken from a glioma patient whose treatment included an IDH1 peptide vaccine. The receptors were sampled from a man between 25 and 39 years old with glioma. Some clones in this sample may be carry-over from other donors' samples.

The chain recombines TRBV21-1 with TRBJ1-2; TRBD1, as called in the table, went unchecked against the DNA. TRBV21-1 is a pseudogene segment. This CDR3 is 17 amino acids long. In DNA, the CDR3 is TGTGCCAGCAGCAAAGCGGGGGACAGGATACCTAACTATGGCTACACCTTC. This gives the protein CASSKAGDRIPNYGYTF.

The CDR3 sequence is CASSPGGSNQPQHF. For the CDR3, the DNA is TGTGCCAGCAGCCCTGGGGGTAGCAATCAGCCCCAGCATTTT. The rearrangement uses TRBV25-1 and TRBJ1-5; D is possibly TRBD1 (5 bases). V gave up 6 bases and J gave up 0 bases, with 9 bases separating them. Germline lookup yields CDR1 MGHDK and CDR2 SYGVNS. The CDR3 has 14 residues. The whole variable domain, remainder taken from reference TRBV25-1 and TRBJ1-5, is EADIYQTPRYLVIGTGKKITLECSQTMGHDKMYWYQQDPGMELHLIHYSYGVNSTEKGDLSSESTVSRIRTEHFPLTLESARPSHTSQYLCASSPGGSNQPQHFGDGTRLSIL.

The rearrangement uses TRBV5-1 and TRBJ1-3; D gene unclear. The V gene's germline CDR1 is SGHRS and CDR2 YFSETQ. This CDR3 is 11 amino acids long. Between the trimmed V and J ends, which lost 3 bases and 2 bases, there was a span of 0 bases. In DNA form, the CDR3 reads TGCGCCAGCAGCTCTGGAAACACCATATATTTT. It translates to CASSSGNTIYF.

The rearrangement uses TRBV5-5 and TRBJ2-4, with 8 nucleotides matching TRBD1. Germline V lookup: CDR1 SGHKS, CDR2 YYEKEE (reference sequence). The CDR3 length is 14 residues. V dropped 0 bases and J dropped 15; count of bases not matched to a gene: 11. CDR3 protein: CASSLEPQGAYGYF. The DNA for the CDR3 is TGTGCCAGCAGCTTGGAACCCCAGGGGGCATATGGGTACTTC.

The CDR3 coding sequence is TGTGCCAGCATCGAAGGGGTGAACACTGAAGCTTTCTTT. Its protein is CASIEGVNTEAFF. This chain joins TRBV7-8 and TRBJ1-1, with D maybe TRBD1 (5 bases). V lost 7 bases, J lost 0 bases, and 9 bases lay in between. The CDR3 runs 13 residues. Germline CDR1 SGHVS, CDR2 FQNEAQ.

The CDR3 reads CASSETGGTGQPQHF. The CDR3 DNA follows: TGTGCCAGCAGTGAAACAGGGGGCACAGGTCAGCCCCAGCATTTT. The rearrangement links TRBV2 to TRBJ1-5; 9 bases match TRBD1. Germline loops: CDR1 SNHLY, CDR2 FYNNEI. The CDR3 is made up of 15 amino acids. V lost 2 bases and J lost 6; bases outside the gene matches: 5.

The chain couples TRBV2 to TRBJ1-1; D is perhaps TRBD1 (6 bases). The CDR3 runs 16 residues. Trimming removed 5 bases at V and 5 bases at J, with 21 bases between. Germline assignment: CDR1 SNHLY and CDR2 FYNNEI. CDR3 in amino acids: CASSSLADRTETEAFF. The CDR3 DNA reads as TGTGCCAGCAGTTCACTCGCGGACAGAACGGAGACTGAAGCTTTCTTT.

The gene calls are TRBV10-3 and TRBJ1-6; D is ambiguous. The CDR3 runs 13 residues. Germline V gene lookup returns CDR1 ENHRY and CDR2 SYGVKD. Trimming took 10 bases from V and 6 from J, leaving 13 bases between them. This CDR3 reads CATHRDINSPLHF. For the CDR3, the DNA is TGTGCCACCCATAGGGATATTAATTCACCCCTCCACTTT.

The gene calls are TRBV19 and TRBJ1-5; D possibly corresponds to TRBD1 (5 bases). Germline V CDR1 and CDR2: LNHDA, SQIVND (reference sequence). This CDR3 comprises 13 residues. V lost 0 bases, J lost 6 bases, and 6 bases lay in between. The CDR3 protein is CASSIERGQPQHF. In DNA form, the CDR3 reads TGTGCCAGTAGTATAGAGAGGGGTCAGCCCCAGCATTTT.

The V and J genes are TRBV7-9 and TRBJ1-2, with D hard to call. The CDR3 is 13 residues long. The germline V gene has CDR1 SEHNR and CDR2 FQNEAQ (reference sequence). Trimming pared 1 base from V and 5 bases from J, leaving 8 bases between. The CDR3 sequence is CASSLEREYGYTF. The CDR3 nucleotides read TGTGCCAGCAGCTTAGAGAGGGAATATGGCTACACCTTC.

The table lists this clone with a count of one. This chain joins TRBV9 and TRBJ2-5; weak D call: TRBD2 (7 bases). The CDR3 is 18 amino acids. V was cut by 4 bases and J by 5 bases, with 27 bases left in between. CDR1 and CDR2 (germline): SGDLS, YYNGEE. CDR3 residues: CASSLNNYGEGVRETQYF. Written as DNA, the CDR3 is TGTGCCAGCAGCCTCAACAACTATGGGGAGGGGGTCAGGGAGACCCAGTACTTC. Complete variable domain (other parts from reference TRBV9 and TRBJ2-5): DSGVTQTPKHLITATGQRVTLRCSPRSGDLSVYWYQQSLDQGLQFLIQYYNGEERAKGNILERFSAQQFPDLHSELNLSSLELGDSALYFCASSLNNYGEGVRETQYFGPGTRLLVL.

The CDR3 reads CASRRTGEYGYTF. The CDR3 nucleotides are TGTGCCAGCAGACGGACAGGGGAATATGGCTACACCTTC. This chain joins TRBV28 and TRBJ1-2; 9 nucleotides align to TRBD1. There are 13 residues in the CDR3. V was pared by 6 bases and J by 5 bases, with 4 bases of the junction left unmatched. CDR1 MDHEN and CDR2 SYDVKM come from the germline V gene.

This sequence joins TRBV28 and TRBJ1-5, with D unclear. Germline V gene lookup returns CDR1 MDHEN and CDR2 SYDVKM. CDR3 size: 16 residues. V was cut by 5 bases and J by 0 bases, with 14 bases left in between. The CDR3 sequence is CASSTLRANSNQPQHF. CDR3 DNA: TGTGCCAGCAGTACTCTCCGGGCCAATAGCAATCAGCCCCAGCATTTT. Filled out from reference TRBV28 and TRBJ1-5, the complete variable domain reads DVKVTQSSRYLVKRTGEKVFLECVQDMDHENMFWYRQDPGLGLRLIYFSYDVKMKEKGDIPEGYSVSREKKERFSLILESASTNQTSMYLCASSTLRANSNQPQHFGDGTRLSIL.

The V and J genes are TRBV10-3 and TRBJ1-2; tentatively, D is TRBD1 (5 bases). The ends were cut back, 6 bases at V and 1 base at J, with 9 bases in the middle. The CDR3 consists of 13 residues. Germline loops: CDR1 ENHRY, CDR2 SYGVKD. The CDR3 coding sequence is TGTGCCATCAGAGAGACAGATAACTATGGCTACACCTTC. It yields the protein CAIRETDNYGYTF.

The V call is TRBV10-3, the J call TRBJ2-1; TRBD2 matches 8 bases. This CDR3 contains 13 residues. The germline V gene has CDR1 ENHRY and CDR2 SYGVKD. Trimming removed 6 bases from V and 9 bases from J; junction bases left unmatched: 7. The CDR3 DNA reads TGTGCCATCAGCTTTGAGCGGGAGACTGAGCAGTTCTTC. It yields the protein CAISFERETEQFF.

The rearrangement uses TRBV11-2 and TRBJ1-2; maybe TRBD1 (6 bases). In germline, CDR1 is SGHAT, CDR2 FQNNGV. The CDR3 length is 14 residues. Trimming removed 4 bases from V and 6 bases from J, with 15 bases in between. The CDR3, as DNA: TGTGCCAGCAGCTCCCCCAGGGGCGGAAATGGCTACACCTTC. It translates to CASSSPRGGNGYTF.

The chain employs TRBV5-1 and TRBJ1-2; TRBD1 agrees at 10 bases. The V gene's germline CDR1 is SGHRS and CDR2 YFSETQ. J was trimmed by 6 bases and V by 1 base; bases with no gene match: 3. The CDR3 has 14 amino acids. DNA for the CDR3: TGCGCCAGCAGCTTGACCGACAGGGGGCATGGCTACACCTTC. Its translation is CASSLTDRGHGYTF.

This clone has more than one count but fewer than ten. The chain carries TRBV27 and TRBJ1-5; perhaps TRBD1 as D (5 bases). The CDR3 runs to 13 residues. Trimming removed 5 bases at V and 5 bases at J, with 10 bases between. The germline V gene has CDR1 MNHEY and CDR2 SMNVEV (reference sequence). The chain's CDR3 is CASSLTVYQPQHF. DNA of the CDR3: TGTGCCAGCAGTCTGACAGTTTATCAGCCCCAGCATTTT.